The TCR beta chain under discussion was sequenced for a study of blood T cell repertoires in COVID-19. Study context: T cells, B-cell-depleted T cells, or PBMCs supplied cDNA or gDNA.

Profiled with immunoSEQ multiplex PCR; TCRdb holds only in-frame clones, not every one. This sample has about 88,000 clones; roughly 84% occur once, and the top ten carry about 2.7%. This CDR3 is built from 14 residues. V was trimmed by 0 bases and J by 3 bases, leaving 7 bases between them. Germline-derived CDR1 and CDR2 are SGHRS and YFSETQ. Sequenced input: peripheral blood. The chain employs TRBV5-1 and TRBJ1-3; D unresolved. The sequence derives from a woman at least 80 years old with acute or convalescent COVID-19. DNA for the CDR3: TGCGCCAGCAGCTTGGGGGCGCGTGGAAACACCATATATTTT. The encoded protein is CASSLGARGNTIYF.